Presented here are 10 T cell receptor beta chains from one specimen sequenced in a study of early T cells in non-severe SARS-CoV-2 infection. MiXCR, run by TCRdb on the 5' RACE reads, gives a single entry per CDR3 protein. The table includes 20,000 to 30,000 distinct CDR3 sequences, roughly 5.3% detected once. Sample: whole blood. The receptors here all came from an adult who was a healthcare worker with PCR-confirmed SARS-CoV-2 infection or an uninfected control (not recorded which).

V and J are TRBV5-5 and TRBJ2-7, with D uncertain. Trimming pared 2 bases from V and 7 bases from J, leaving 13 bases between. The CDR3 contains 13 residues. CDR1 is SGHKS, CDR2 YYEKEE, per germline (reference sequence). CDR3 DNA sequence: TGTGCCAGCAGCTTTGGTCCCCCTGAGGAGCAGTACTTC. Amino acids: CASSFGPPEEQYF.

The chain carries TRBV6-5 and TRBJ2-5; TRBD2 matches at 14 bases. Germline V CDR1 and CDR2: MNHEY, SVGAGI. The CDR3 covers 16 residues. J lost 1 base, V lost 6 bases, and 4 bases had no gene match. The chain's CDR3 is CASRTSGGAPQETQYF. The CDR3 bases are TGTGCCAGCAGGACTAGCGGGGGGGCTCCCCAAGAGACCCAGTACTTC.

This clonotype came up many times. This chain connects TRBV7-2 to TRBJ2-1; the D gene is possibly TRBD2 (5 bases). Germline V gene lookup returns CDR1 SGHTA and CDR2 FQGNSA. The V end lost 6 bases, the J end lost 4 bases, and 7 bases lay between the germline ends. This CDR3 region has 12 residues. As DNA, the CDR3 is TGTGCCAGCAGGCGGGCTTACAATGAGCAGTTCTTC. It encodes CASRRAYNEQFF.

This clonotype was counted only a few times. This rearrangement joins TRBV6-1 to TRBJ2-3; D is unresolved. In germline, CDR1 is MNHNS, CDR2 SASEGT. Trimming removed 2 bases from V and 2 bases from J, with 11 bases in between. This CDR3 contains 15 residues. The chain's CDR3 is CASSELGAPTDTQYF. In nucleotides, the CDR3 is TGTGCCAGCAGTGAACTGGGCGCGCCCACAGATACGCAGTATTTT.

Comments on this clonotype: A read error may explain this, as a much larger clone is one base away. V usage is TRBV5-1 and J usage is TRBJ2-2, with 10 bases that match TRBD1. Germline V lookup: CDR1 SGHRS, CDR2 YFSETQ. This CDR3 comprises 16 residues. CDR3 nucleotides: TGCGCCGGCAGCTTTTCCGGGACAGGGGTGACCGGGGAGCTGTTTTTT. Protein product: CAGSFSGTGVTGELFF.

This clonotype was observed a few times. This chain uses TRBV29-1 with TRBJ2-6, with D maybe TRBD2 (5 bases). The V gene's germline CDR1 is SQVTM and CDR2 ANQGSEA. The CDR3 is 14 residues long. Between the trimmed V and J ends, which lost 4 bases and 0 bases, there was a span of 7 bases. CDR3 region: CSVGAGSGANVLTF. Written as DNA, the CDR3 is TGCAGCGTTGGGGCGGGCTCTGGGGCCAACGTCCTGACTTTC. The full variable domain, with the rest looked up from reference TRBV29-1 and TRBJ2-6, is SAVISQKPSRDICQRGTSLTIQCQVDSQVTMMFWYRQQPGQSLTLIATANQGSEATYESGFVIDKFPISRPNLTFSTLTVSNMSPEDSSIYLCSVGAGSGANVLTFGAGSRLTVL.

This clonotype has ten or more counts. The CDR3: CASSSLSRDTQYF. The CDR3 nucleotides read TGTGCCAGCAGCTCCTTATCTAGGGATACGCAGTATTTT. The rearrangement joins TRBV7-2 to TRBJ2-3; D is unresolved. The CDR3 is 13 amino acids. The germline V gene has CDR1 SGHTA and CDR2 FQGNSA. Trimming took 4 bases from V and 6 from J, leaving 11 bases between them.

The chain's CDR3 is CASSLASGDGTQYF. In nucleotides, the CDR3 is TGTGCCAGCAGTTTAGCCTCGGGGGACGGGACCCAGTACTTC. The genes are TRBV12-3 or TRBV12-4 and TRBJ2-5, with D maybe TRBD2 (6 bases). This CDR3 is 14 amino acids long. Trimming took 0 bases from V and 7 from J, leaving 12 bases between them.

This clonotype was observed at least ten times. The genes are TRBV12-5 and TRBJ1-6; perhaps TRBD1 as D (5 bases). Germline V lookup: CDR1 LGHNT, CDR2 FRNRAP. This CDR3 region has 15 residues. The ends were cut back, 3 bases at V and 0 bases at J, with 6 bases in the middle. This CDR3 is CASGLGDSYNSPLHF. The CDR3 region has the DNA TGTGCTAGTGGTTTAGGGGACTCCTATAATTCACCCCTCCACTTT.

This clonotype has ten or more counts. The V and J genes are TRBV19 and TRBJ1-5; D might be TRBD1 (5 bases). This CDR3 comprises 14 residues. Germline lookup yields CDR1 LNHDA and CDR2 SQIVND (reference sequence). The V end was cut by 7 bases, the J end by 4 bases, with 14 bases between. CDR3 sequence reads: CASTLVRGNQPQHF. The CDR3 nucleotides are TGTGCCAGTACCCTAGTAAGGGGAAATCAGCCCCAGCATTTT.